A single sample is the source of the 10 T cell receptor beta chains below, sequenced in a study of blood T cell repertoires in COVID-19. Method: immunoSEQ multiplex PCR; TCRdb's copy keeps in-frame clones and lacks some. Of 250,000 or so clones in the sample, approximately 90% are singletons; the top ten hold over 4%. The sample consisted of PBMCs or T cells enriched from blood (not recorded which). Source of these receptors: a woman in her 30s with acute COVID-19.

The DNA of the CDR3 is TGTGCCAGCAGCTTACTAGCGGGAGGGTCCGATGAGCAGTTCTTC. It specifies CASSLLAGGSDEQFF. The genes are TRBV7-2 and TRBJ2-1; 12 nucleotides agree with TRBD2. CDR1 and CDR2 from the germline V gene are SGHTA and FQGNSA. The CDR3 is made up of 15 amino acids. Trimming took 2 bases from V and 8 from J; bases not matched to a gene: 4.

V usage is TRBV4-2 and J usage is TRBJ2-1; no clear D. Trimming removed 1 base at V and 8 bases at J, with 12 bases between. Germline V lookup: CDR1 LGHNA, CDR2 YNFKEQ. This CDR3 spans 14 amino acids. The CDR3 here is CASSQGSIVDEQFF. The CDR3 nucleotides read TGTGCCAGCAGCCAAGGGAGTATAGTCGATGAGCAGTTCTTC.

This chain joins TRBV18 and TRBJ2-5; D unclear. CDR1 and CDR2 from the germline V gene are KGHSH and LQKENI. Deletions cut 2 bases from V and 5 bases from J, with 12 bases between. The length of the CDR3 is 14 residues. CDR3 loop: CASSPGQARETQYF. The CDR3 DNA sequence: TGTGCCAGCTCACCAGGGCAGGCTCGGGAGACCCAGTACTTC.

The V gene is TRBV28, the J gene TRBJ1-4; D is undetermined. Germline CDR1 is MDHEN and CDR2 is SYDVKM. V lost 8 bases and J 4 bases, leaving 14 bases between the germline ends. The CDR3 sequence is 14 residues long. For the CDR3, the DNA is TGTGCCAGCTCCGAGGTCGAGTTTAATGAAAAACTGTTTTTT. Translation: CASSEVEFNEKLFF.

This chain joins TRBV28 and TRBJ2-7; 9 nucleotides agree with TRBD1. In germline, CDR1 is MDHEN, CDR2 SYDVKM. V was clipped by 6 bases and J by 2 bases; unmatched bases: 11. CDR3 length equals 16 residues. DNA for the CDR3: TGTGCCAGCAGGATTCTGGGACAGGGAGCAACCTACGAGCAGTACTTC. Translation gives CASRILGQGATYEQYF.

The V call is TRBV5-6, the J call TRBJ2-1; possibly TRBD2 for D (5 bases). CDR1 SGHDT and CDR2 YYEEEE come from the germline V gene. The CDR3 spans 15 residues. With 0 bases removed from V and 5 bases from J, the gap between germline ends came to 12 bases. CDR3 bases: TGTGCCAGCAGCTTGGTTCCTAGCATAAACAATGAGCAGTTCTTC. This translates into CASSLVPSINNEQFF.

V is TRBV10-1 and J is TRBJ2-1; TRBD1 is a possible D gene (5 bases). Germline values: CDR1 WNHNN, CDR2 SYGVQD (reference sequence). This CDR3 comprises 11 residues. V gave up 7 bases and J gave up 7 bases, with 8 bases separating them. The CDR3 bases are TGCGCCAGCAACACAGGTAATGAGCAGTTCTTC. Protein sequence: CASNTGNEQFF.

The chain has TRBV28 and TRBJ1-2; 10 bases fit TRBD1. V lost 6 bases, J lost 2 bases, and 6 bases stayed unmatched. This CDR3 region has 15 residues. The germline V gene has CDR1 MDHEN and CDR2 SYDVKM. The CDR3 DNA reads as TGTGCCAGCAGGCCGACAGGGGGCTCCAACTATGGCTACACCTTC. It specifies CASRPTGGSNYGYTF.

The V and J genes are TRBV4-1 and TRBJ2-3; D is uncertain. Germline V gene lookup returns CDR1 MGHRA and CDR2 YSYEKL. The V gene lost 3 bases and the J gene lost 7 bases, with 20 bases spanning the gap. The length of the CDR3 is 16 residues. Here the CDR3 reads CASSHRLRSPINTQYF. For the CDR3, the DNA is TGCGCCAGCAGCCACAGACTTAGATCCCCGATCAATACGCAGTATTTT.

The chain uses TRBV6-5 and TRBJ1-5; D is uncertain. Trimming left V 5 bases short and J 0 bases short, with 8 bases between. CDR1 and CDR2 from the germline V gene are MNHEY and SVGAGI. CDR3 length: 14 amino acids. The CDR3 sequence: CASSSPYSNQPQHF. CDR3 DNA: TGTGCCAGCAGTAGCCCTTATAGCAATCAGCCCCAGCATTTT.